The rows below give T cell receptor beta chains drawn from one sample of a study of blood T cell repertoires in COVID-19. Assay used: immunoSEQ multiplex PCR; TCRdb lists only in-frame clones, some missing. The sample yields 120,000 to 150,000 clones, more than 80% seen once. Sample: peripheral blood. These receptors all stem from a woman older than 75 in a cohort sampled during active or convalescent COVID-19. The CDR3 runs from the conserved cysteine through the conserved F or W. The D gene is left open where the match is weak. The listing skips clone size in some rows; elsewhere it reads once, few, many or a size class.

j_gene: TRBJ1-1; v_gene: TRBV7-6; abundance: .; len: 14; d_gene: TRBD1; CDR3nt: TGTGCCAGCAGCACCGGGACAGGGGGCACTGAAGCTTTCTTT; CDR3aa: CASSTGTGGTEAFF
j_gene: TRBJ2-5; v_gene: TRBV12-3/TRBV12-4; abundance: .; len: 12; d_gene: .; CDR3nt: TGTGCCAGCAGTTTTGTTCAGGAGACCCAGTACTTC; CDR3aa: CASSFVQETQYF
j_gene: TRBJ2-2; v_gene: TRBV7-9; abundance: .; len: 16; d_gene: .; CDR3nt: TGTGCCAGCATCCACACCGGGACACAGAACACCGGGGAGCTGTTTTTT; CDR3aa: CASIHTGTQNTGELFF
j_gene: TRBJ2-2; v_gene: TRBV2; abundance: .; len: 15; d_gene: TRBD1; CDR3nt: TGTGCCATACACACCGGGACAGGTGGCACCGGGGAGCTGTTTTTT; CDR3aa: CAIHTGTGGTGELFF
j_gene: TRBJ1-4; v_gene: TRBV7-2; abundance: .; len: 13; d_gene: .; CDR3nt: TGTGCCAGCAGCTTAAACAAGAATGAAAAACTGTTTTTT; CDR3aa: CASSLNKNEKLFF
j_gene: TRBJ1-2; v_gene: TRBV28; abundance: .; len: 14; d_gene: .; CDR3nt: TGTGCCAGCAGTTTGGACACTACTAACTATGGCTACACCTTC; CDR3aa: CASSLDTTNYGYTF
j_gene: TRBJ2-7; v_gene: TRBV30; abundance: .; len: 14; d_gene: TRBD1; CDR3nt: TGTGCCTGGAGTGCCGGACAGGGGAAATACGAGCAGTACTTC; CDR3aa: CAWSAGQGKYEQYF
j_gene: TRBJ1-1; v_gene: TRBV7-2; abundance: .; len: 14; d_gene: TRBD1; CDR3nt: TGTGCCAGCAGCTTGGACAGGGCCTATCTTGAAGCTTTCTTT; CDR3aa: CASSLDRAYLEAFF
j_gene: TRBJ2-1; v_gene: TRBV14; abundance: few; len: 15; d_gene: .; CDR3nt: TGTGCCAGCAGCCAAGTTATGGGGAGCTACAATGAGCAGTTCTTC; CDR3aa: CASSQVMGSYNEQFF
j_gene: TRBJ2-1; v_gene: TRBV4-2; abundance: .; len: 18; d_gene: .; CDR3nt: TGTGCCAGCAGCCCCCGGGACAGATACCCCGGGGAGGTCAATGAGCAGTTCTTC; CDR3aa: CASSPRDRYPGEVNEQFF
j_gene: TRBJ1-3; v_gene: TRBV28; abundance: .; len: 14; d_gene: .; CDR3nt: TGTGCCAGCAGTTTGGGGGGGACTGGAAACACCATATATTTT; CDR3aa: CASSLGGTGNTIYF
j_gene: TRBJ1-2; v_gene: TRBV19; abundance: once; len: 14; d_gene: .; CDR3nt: TGTGCCAGTAGTACGACGGGACAAACCTATGGCTACACCTTC; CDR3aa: CASSTTGQTYGYTF
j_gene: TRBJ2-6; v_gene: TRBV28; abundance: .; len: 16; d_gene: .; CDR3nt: TGTGCCAGCAGTGGGGGGATTCCCACTGGGGCCAACGTCCTGACTTTC; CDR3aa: CASSGGIPTGANVLTF
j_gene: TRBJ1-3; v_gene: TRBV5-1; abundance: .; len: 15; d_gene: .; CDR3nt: TGCGCCAGCAGCTTGGCCGGAGGCTCTGGAAACACCATATATTTT; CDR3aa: CASSLAGGSGNTIYF
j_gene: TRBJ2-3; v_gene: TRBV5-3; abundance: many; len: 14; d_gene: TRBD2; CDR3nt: TGTGCCAGAAGCCCACTAGCGGGCACAGATACGCAGTATTTT; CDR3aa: CARSPLAGTDTQYF
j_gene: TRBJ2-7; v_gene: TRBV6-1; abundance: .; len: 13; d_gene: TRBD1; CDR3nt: TGTGCCAGCAGTGACGGACAGGGCGCCCCTAAGGCCTTC; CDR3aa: CASSDGQGAPKAF
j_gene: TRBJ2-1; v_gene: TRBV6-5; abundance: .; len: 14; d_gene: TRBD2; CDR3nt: TGTGCCAGCAGCGATAGCGGGGGCTACAATGAGCAGTTCTTC; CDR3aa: CASSDSGGYNEQFF
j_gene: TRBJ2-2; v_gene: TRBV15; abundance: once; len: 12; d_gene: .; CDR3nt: TGTGCCACCAGCAGTACTAGCGGGGAGCTGTTTTTT; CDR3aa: CATSSTSGELFF
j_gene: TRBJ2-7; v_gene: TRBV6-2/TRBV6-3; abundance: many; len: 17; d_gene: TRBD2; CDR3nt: TGTGCCAGCAGTTACGGACTAGCGGGGGACTCCTTGGCCGAGCAGTACTTC; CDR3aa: CASSYGLAGDSLAEQYF
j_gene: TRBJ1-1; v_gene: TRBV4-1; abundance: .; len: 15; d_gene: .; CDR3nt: TGCGCCAGCAGCCAAGATCGGGGGGGGAACACTGAAGCTTTCTTT; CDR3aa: CASSQDRGGNTEAFF
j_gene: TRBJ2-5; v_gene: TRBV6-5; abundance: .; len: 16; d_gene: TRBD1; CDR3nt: TGTGCCAGCAGTTACACACAGGGGGCGCGGGGTAAGGCCCAGTACTTC; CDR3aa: CASSYTQGARGKAQYF
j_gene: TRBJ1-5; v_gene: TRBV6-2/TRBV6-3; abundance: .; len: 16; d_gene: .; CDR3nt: TGTGCCAGCAGTTCATATGGTGAGGGTATGAATCAGCCCCAGCATTTT; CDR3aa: CASSSYGEGMNQPQHF
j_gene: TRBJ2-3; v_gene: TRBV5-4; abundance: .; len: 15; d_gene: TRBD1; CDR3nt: TGTGCCAGCAGCTTCAGGGGGCTTGGCACAGATACGCAGTATTTT; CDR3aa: CASSFRGLGTDTQYF
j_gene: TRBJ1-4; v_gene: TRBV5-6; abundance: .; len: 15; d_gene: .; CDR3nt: TGTGCCAGCAGCTTAGGGAGGAGAACTAATGAAAAACTGTTTTTT; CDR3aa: CASSLGRRTNEKLFF